This TCR beta chain was observed in a study of T-cell reconstitution after alpha-beta-depleted transplantation in children (dated by TCRdb to the mid-2010s). With regard to the full study: The study quantitatively tracked T-cell immune reconstitution after TCRalphabeta/CD19-depleted allogeneic hematopoietic cell transplantation in children using TCR repertoire profiling. Points the paper makes about the study in general: In some patients, the high TCRbeta diversity seen at day 60 was put down to recipient T cells and intrathymic progenitors that had survived conditioning. The frequencies of hyperexpanded clones fell over the following months, and after one year, T-cell counts and TCRbeta diversity were mostly attributed to newly produced T cells. The apparently early recovery of alphabetaT-cell counts about two months after transplant reportedly depended on only several hundred rapidly expanded clones that came from non-depleted graft cells.

As encoded in the germline V gene, CDR1 is MDHEN while CDR2 is SYDVKM. The junction carries 17 bases between V and J, which are trimmed by 3 bases and 1 base respectively. The CDR3 goes from the cysteine to the phenylalanine over 17 residues. Just the 51-base CDR3 DNA is kept, in frame starting at base 1. Read against the paper, the sample's treatment or condition label means: allogeneic hematopoietic cell transplantation with graft depleted of TCRalphabeta T cells and CD19 B cells. TCRalphabeta/CD19-depleted allogeneic hematopoietic cell grafts were given to the transplant recipients, all of whom were children. At least ten counts were recorded for this clonotype. No cognate antigen has been identified for it. Within one base of it there is no much larger clone, and no base qualities were kept. The method was PCR. The sequencing machine was an Illumina HiSeq 2500. To normalize quantification of the TCRbeta repertoire, the TCR libraries were built with molecular barcoding that relied on unique molecular identifiers. In TCRdb, the public reads were trimmed at Q25 with fastp and aligned with MiXCR, with productive beta chains retained. A single entry per CDR3 protein holds the most common genes and DNA from its merged rows. This sample has 200,000 to 250,000 distinct CDR3 sequences in its table, and under 13% of those were observed once. The top ten clones comprise roughly 28% of the sample.

The chain links TRBV28 with TRBJ2-3; the D gene is unclear. This TCR was sampled from a child under two years old with acute myeloid leukemia, due to receive a stem cell transplant. Here the sequenced sample was PBMCs, taken before TCRalphabeta/CD19-depleted stem cell transplant. The CDR3 region: CASSFQRPLGGTDTQYF. The sequenced DNA is TGTGCCAGCAGTTTTCAGCGCCCGCTGGGTGGCACAGATACGCAGTATTTT.